This TCR beta chain was identified in a study of T cell repertoires in cytomegalovirus infection. Study-wide background: Researchers turned to recently identified HLA-C-restricted CMV epitopes as well as well-studied HLA-B-restricted ones. Carrying CMV and the relevant HLA type showed in public TCR beta signatures.

TCRdb recomputed calls from the reads with MiXCR, one row per CDR3 protein. The sample has around 750,000 distinct CDR3 sequences, around a third seen once. In germline, CDR1 is MNHEY, CDR2 SVGEGT. This CDR3 is 15 amino acids long. Trimming pared 8 bases from V and 1 base from J, leaving 15 bases between. This clonotype came up many times. The antigen is undetermined. Whole-study results and caveats: HLA-C-restricted CMV clonotypes gave the most frequent clonotype in two of eight donors. Individuals carrying CMV plus the relevant HLA were identified by cumulative frequency of public TCR beta families.

The TCR originated in a human donor in good health (CMV status not recorded). Some clones in this sample may be carry-over from other donors' samples. The J gene is TRBJ1-5, the V gene TRBV6-2 or TRBV6-3, with D hard to call. This specimen was cultured CD8+ T cells from PBMCs, taken from culture after CMV antigen stimulation. The CDR3 bases are TGTGCCAGCGGCATGGAGGTACCCAGCAATCAGCCCCAGCATTTT. Its translation is CASGMEVPSNQPQHF.